This T cell receptor (beta chain) was sequenced in a study of T cell responses to AZD1222 COVID-19 vaccine. Study at large: Analysis merged second doses at about 4 or about 12 weeks. Study findings and constraints: Spike was spanned by vaccine-associated CD4 TCRs, which were dominant at 160-218 and 743-854. Samples come after the peak T cell response, not at day 14. Clonal diversity may have been underestimated, and the donors were mostly white British, with more females than males.

As to this clone: Its target is unknown.

Clones were read by immunoSEQ multiplex PCR, and TCRdb kept only the in-frame ones, dropping some. The repertoire holds roughly 120,000 clones, with about 94% as singletons. V was pared by 5 bases and J by 5 bases, with 13 bases between. CDR1 and CDR2 (germline): MNHEY, SVGAGI. This CDR3 region has 14 residues. The genes are TRBV6-5 and TRBJ2-1; D might be TRBD1 (6 bases). This TCR was recovered from an adult in good health. Specimen: peripheral blood, collected on day 0 of AZD1222 vaccination. The DNA of the CDR3 is TGTGCCAGCAGTCCGACAGGAACCCACAATGAGCAGTTCTTC. It codes for CASSPTGTHNEQFF.